This TCR beta chain was found in a study of OX40 agonist ivuxolimab in advanced cancers. Generated by immunoSEQ multiplex PCR, the TCRdb table keeps only in-frame clones and is missing some. Among under 95,000 clones listed, about 89% were seen once. Patients were excluded for autoimmune disease history or systemic immunosuppression. This clone appeared a single time. This sample comprised CD4+ or CD8+ T cells sorted from blood, obtained in a trial of the OX40 agonist ivuxolimab. The TCR sequence derives from an adult with an advanced solid tumor such as melanoma, head and neck, liver or kidney cancer.

The CDR3 DNA follows: TGTGCCAGCAGTTCGGAAGGTTCCAACTATGGCTACACCTTC. Translating it yields CASSSEGSNYGYTF. The chain combines TRBV28 with TRBJ1-2; D ambiguous. Germline CDR1 MDHEN, CDR2 SYDVKM. The CDR3 totals 14 residues. The V end was cut by 4 bases, the J end by 2 bases, with 11 bases between.